Following are 22 T cell receptor beta chains from one sample sequenced in a study of T cells in Graves' hyperthyroidism and ophthalmopathy. TCR beta CDR3 regions were amplified from RNA. An initial round of RT-PCR targeting the TCR CDR3 relied on the HTBI primer set. MiXCR, run by TCRdb on the multiplex PCR reads, gives a single entry per CDR3 protein. Of about 280,000 distinct CDR3 sequences in the sample, about 25% are singletons; the top ten hold about a quarter. The sample consisted of blood. These receptors were taken from a man aged 35 to 55 with Graves' hyperthyroidism that later progressed to Graves' ophthalmopathy.

There are many counts of this clonotype. The chain links TRBV29-1 to TRBJ2-5; 8 bases are a match to TRBD1. Per the germline V gene, CDR1 is SQVTM and CDR2 is ANQGSEA. The CDR3 spans 13 residues. Trimming took 7 bases from V and 2 from J; bases not matched to a gene: 6. CDR3 amino acids: CSAGWTGQETQYF. The CDR3 DNA reads as TGCAGCGCCGGTTGGACAGGGCAAGAGACCCAGTACTTC.

This clonotype showed up many times. CDR3 region: CASRRDSDRGGYTF. The CDR3 nucleotides read TGTGCCAGCAGGCGGGACAGCGACCGGGGTGGCTACACCTTC. This chain uses TRBV12-3 or TRBV12-4 with TRBJ1-2; 7 positions match TRBD1. V gave up 6 bases and J gave up 7 bases; unmatched junction bases: 11. This CDR3 region has 14 residues.

There are a few counts of this clonotype. The chain joins TRBV7-2 to TRBJ2-5; no definite D call. Germline CDR1 reads SGHTA; CDR2 reads FQGNSA. Trimming shortened V by 5 bases and J by 5 bases, and 9 bases separated the two germline ends. CDR3 length: 12 amino acids. CDR3 protein: CASSAERETQYF. The CDR3 DNA reads TGTGCCAGCAGCGCCGAAAGGGAGACCCAGTACTTC. Full variable domain (missing parts from reference TRBV7-2 and TRBJ2-5): GAGVSQSPSNKVTEKGKDVELRCDPISGHTALYWYRQSLGQGLEFLIYFQGNSAPDKSGLPSDRFSAERTGGSVSTLTIQRTQQEDSAVYLCASSAERETQYFGPGTRLLVL.

This clonotype was observed many times. This chain connects TRBV6-1 to TRBJ2-5, with D possibly being TRBD1 (5 bases). There are 11 residues in the CDR3. V dropped 10 bases and J dropped 4 bases, with 10 bases sitting between them. The V gene's germline CDR1 is MNHNS and CDR2 SASEGT. CDR3 loop: CATAGLETQYF. Here the CDR3 DNA reads TGTGCCACAGCAGGGTTAGAGACCCAGTACTTC.

This clonotype was recorded at least ten times. This rearrangement joins TRBV9 to TRBJ1-1; D is unclear. V gave up 4 bases and J gave up 3 bases, with 13 bases separating them. There are 14 residues in the CDR3. Germline lookup yields CDR1 SGDLS and CDR2 YYNGEE. This CDR3 is CASSRVTGDTEAFF. CDR3 DNA sequence: TGTGCCAGCAGCCGCGTAACTGGGGACACTGAAGCTTTCTTT.

This clonotype was seen more than once but under ten times. The chain recombines TRBV29-1 with TRBJ2-7, with a weak D call TRBD1 (6 bases). CDR3 size: 14 residues. Between the trimmed V and J ends, which lost 7 bases and 0 bases, there was a span of 16 bases. Per the germline V gene, CDR1 is SQVTM and CDR2 is ANQGSEA. CDR3 residues: CSAFGTTNSYEQYF. As DNA, the CDR3 is TGCAGCGCCTTCGGGACAACCAACTCCTACGAGCAGTACTTC.

The chain combines TRBV27 with TRBJ1-5, with a possible D match to TRBD1 (5 bases). The CDR3 totals 16 residues. Looked up from germline, CDR1 is MNHEY and CDR2 is SMNVEV (reference sequence). The ends were cut back, 5 bases at V and 5 bases at J, with 19 bases in the middle. The CDR3 DNA reads as TGTGCCAGCAGTCCCCTTGGGGCAGGTATAGATCAGCCCCAGCATTTT. It translates to CASSPLGAGIDQPQHF.

The table lists this clonotype with a few counts. This sequence joins TRBV18 and TRBJ2-1, with 12 bases that match TRBD2. V gave up 6 bases and J gave up 7 bases; unmatched junction bases: 7. The CDR3 has 15 residues. Germline V CDR1 and CDR2: KGHSH, LQKENI. CDR3 in DNA: TGTGCCAGCTCGCCCGGGACTAGCGGGTTGAATGAGCAGTTCTTC. Its translation: CASSPGTSGLNEQFF.

The chain recombines TRBV6-2 or TRBV6-3 with TRBJ1-2; tentatively, D is TRBD1 (5 bases). Per the germline V gene, CDR1 is MNHEY and CDR2 is SVGEGT. The CDR3 has 12 amino acids. V shed 6 bases and J shed 5 bases, with 10 bases lying between them. The CDR3 sequence is CASRDEGYGYTF. The CDR3 bases are TGTGCCAGCAGAGACGAGGGGTATGGCTACACCTTC.

In its sample, this clonotype was seen many times. One base away lies a much larger clone, so this may be a sequencing read error. This rearrangement joins TRBV27 to TRBJ2-7; D remains unclear. Germline V gene lookup returns CDR1 MNHEY and CDR2 SMNVEV (reference sequence). V lost 7 bases and J lost 6, with 16 bases in between. This CDR3 contains 13 residues. The CDR3 loop reads CASKRSTYCEQYF. CDR3 sequence (DNA): TGTGCCAGCAAGAGGTCTACTTACTGCGAGCAGTACTTC.

This clonotype appeared many times. V gene TRBV9 combines with J gene TRBJ1-1; 7 bases match TRBD1. With V trimmed by 3 bases and J by 4 bases, 6 bases remained unmatched. The CDR3 has 14 residues. Germline V gives CDR1 SGDLS, CDR2 YYNGEE. The CDR3 reads CASSALQGSTEAFF. The CDR3 nucleotides are TGTGCCAGCAGCGCCTTACAGGGGAGCACTGAAGCTTTCTTT.

This chain connects TRBV20-1 to TRBJ2-7; 7 bases are shared with TRBD1. CDR3 length: 14 amino acids. V gave up 3 bases and J gave up 3 bases; unmatched junction bases: 8. Per germline, CDR1 DFQATT and CDR2 SNEGSKA (reference sequence). The CDR3 nucleotides read TGCAGTGCTAGTTCGAAGGGGGCGGGCTACGAGCAGTACTTC. The encoded protein is CSASSKGAGYEQYF.

The table lists this clonotype with many counts. The rearrangement joins TRBV5-1 to TRBJ1-1; maybe TRBD1 (5 bases). CDR3 size: 16 residues. Germline-derived CDR1 and CDR2 are SGHRS and YFSETQ. V lost 2 bases and J lost 3, with 17 bases in between. The DNA for the CDR3 is TGCGCCAGCAGCTTCATGGGGGATGAGTGGGACACTGAAGCTTTCTTT. Translated: CASSFMGDEWDTEAFF.

This clonotype has at least ten counts. The J gene is TRBJ2-4, the V gene TRBV4-1; 8 positions match TRBD2. The CDR3 runs 22 residues. Germline CDR1 and CDR2: MGHRA and YSYEKL. V was clipped by 0 bases and J by 0 bases; unmatched bases: 19. CDR3 nucleotide sequence: TGCGCCAGCAGCCAAGAGCATTCCCAACGGGAGGGCCTAGGCCGAGCCAAAAACATTCAGTACTTC. Protein sequence: CASSQEHSQREGLGRAKNIQYF.

This clonotype was detected ten times or more. One end of the junction does not line up with germline, which may come from a read error. The rearrangement joins TRBV19 to TRBJ1-5; 7 bases align to TRBD1. This CDR3 has 17 residues. Germline V lookup: CDR1 LNHDA, CDR2 SQIVND (reference sequence). For the CDR3, the DNA is TGTGCCAGTAGTATATGGAGGAGACAGGGCGGTAATCAGCCCCAGCGTTTT. Translating it yields CASSIWRRQGGNQPQRF.

The table lists this clonotype with a count of one. This chain connects TRBV27 to TRBJ1-5; TRBD1 agrees at 8 bases. Germline-derived CDR1 and CDR2 are MNHEY and SMNVEV (reference sequence). The CDR3 runs to 16 residues. Trimming at V came to 5 bases and at J to 4 bases, leaving 10 bases not matched to a gene. This CDR3 reads CASSPRGQGRNQPQHF. In nucleotides, the CDR3 is TGTGCCAGCAGTCCCCGCGGACAGGGTAGGAATCAGCCCCAGCATTTT.

This chain joins TRBV9 and TRBJ1-2, with 8 bases lining up with TRBD1. J gave up 4 bases and V 6 bases, and 8 bases lay outside the gene matches. The CDR3 totals 14 residues. Germline CDR1 SGDLS, CDR2 YYNGEE. DNA for the CDR3: TGTGCCAGCACCTCAGGGACAGGTCTCTATGGCTACACCTTC. This translates into CASTSGTGLYGYTF.

This clonotype was seen repeatedly, ten times or more. The genes are TRBV30 and TRBJ1-2; D uncertain. With 6 bases removed from V and 6 bases from J, the gap between germline ends came to 8 bases. CDR1 is GTSNPN, CDR2 SVGIG, per germline (reference sequence). The CDR3 is 10 residues long. CDR3 DNA sequence: TGTGCCTGCTCTCGGGATGGCTACACCTTC. It translates to CACSRDGYTF.

This clonotype was seen more than once but under ten times. The genes are TRBV20-1 and TRBJ1-3; D not resolved. Germline V gives CDR1 DFQATT, CDR2 SNEGSKA (reference sequence). This CDR3 has 13 residues. Trimming pared 6 bases from V and 0 bases from J, leaving 9 bases between. In nucleotides, the CDR3 is TGCAGTGCCCTGACACTCTCTGGAAACACCATATATTTT. Its translation: CSALTLSGNTIYF.

This clonotype was picked up a small number of times. The chain carries TRBV6-1 and TRBJ2-5; 8 nucleotides agree with TRBD1. Trimming took 6 bases from V and 2 from J; bases not matched to a gene: 14. In germline, CDR1 is MNHNS, CDR2 SASEGT. CDR3 size: 17 residues. CDR3 DNA sequence: TGTGCCAGCAGATCTCTTGGGGCAGGGGGCTATCAAGAGACCCAGTACTTC. This sequence encodes CASRSLGAGGYQETQYF.

This clonotype was observed at least ten times. The rearrangement links TRBV5-1 to TRBJ1-5; possibly TRBD1 for D (6 bases). Germline V gene data show CDR1 as SGHRS and CDR2 as YFSETQ. The CDR3 runs 14 residues. Trimming pared 0 bases from V and 7 bases from J, leaving 11 bases between. The CDR3 here is CASSLGTGKQPQHF. CDR3 coding DNA: TGCGCCAGCAGCTTGGGAACAGGGAAGCAGCCCCAGCATTTT.

The CDR3 is CASSPGRGPTYEQYF. CDR3 sequence (DNA): TGTGCCAGCAGCCCCGGCCGGGGCCCTACCTACGAGCAGTACTTC. The chain carries TRBV7-9 and TRBJ2-7, with D perhaps given as TRBD1 or TRBD2 (5 bases each). CDR1 and CDR2 from the germline V gene are SEHNR and FQNEAQ (reference sequence). The CDR3 consists of 15 residues. Trimming took 5 bases from V and 2 from J, leaving 16 bases between them.